This TCR beta chain was observed in a study of blood T cell repertoires in COVID-19. Assay: immunoSEQ multiplex PCR; the TCRdb copy retains only in-frame clones and omits some. The sample has around 26,000 clones; approximately 81% are singletons. Germline loops: CDR1 SQVTM, CDR2 ANQGSEA. V gave up 4 bases and J gave up 5 bases, with 14 bases separating them. The CDR3 has 13 amino acids. Sequences were obtained from peripheral blood. The rearrangement joins TRBV29-1 to TRBJ1-2; D might be TRBD1 (6 bases). This sequence was found in a human donor in a cohort sampled during active COVID-19. As DNA, the CDR3 is TGCAGCGTTGGTCGGGGGGCTGGGTATGGCTACACCTTC. It is translated as CSVGRGAGYGYTF.